The entry below gives a single T cell receptor beta chain sequence along with its context. Survey-level TCR beta sequencing used the immunoSEQ assay. Sequencing was performed with immunoSEQ multiplex PCR; in TCRdb, only in-frame clones are kept and a portion is missing. The sample shows some 70,000 clones, just over 90% of them seen only once. The CDR3 spans 15 residues. The V segment lost 4 bases and the J segment 4 bases; nucleotides outside the gene matches: 8. Germline V gene sequence: CDR1 LNHDA, CDR2 SQIVND (reference sequence). Sequencing was carried out using PBMCs. The gene calls are TRBV19 and TRBJ2-7; 9 bases line up with TRBD2. This receptor was identified in a man between 40 and 49 years old with rheumatoid arthritis. DNA of the CDR3: TGTGCCAGTAGTAGCCAAGCGGGAGGATATTACGAGCAGTACTTC. Protein sequence: CASSSQAGGYYEQYF.